This TCR beta chain was identified in a study of OX40 agonist ivuxolimab in advanced cancers. Patients with a history of autoimmune disease or on systemic immunosuppression were excluded. Germline CDR1 is SGHTA and CDR2 is FQGTGA. Trimming removed 5 bases from V and 5 bases from J; junction bases left unmatched: 5. The CDR3 has 15 amino acids. TCRdb's copy holds only in-frame clones and misses some; the assay was immunoSEQ multiplex PCR. The table lists roughly 38,000 clones, roughly 89% of them singletons. Concerning this clone: The antigen is not known.

Findings and limits, study-wide: Among the lowest peripheral clonal expansion occurred in 0.1-3.0 mg/kg partial responders.

This receptor was identified in an adult with an advanced solid tumor such as melanoma, head and neck, liver or kidney cancer. Specimen: CD4+ or CD8+ T cells sorted from blood, collected in a trial of the OX40 agonist ivuxolimab. The genes are TRBV7-3 and TRBJ2-1; 11 nucleotides agree with TRBD1. CDR3 sequence reads: CASSLGQGEDNEQFF. The CDR3 DNA reads as TGTGCCAGCAGCCTGGGACAGGGGGAGGACAATGAGCAGTTCTTC. Full variable domain (missing parts from reference TRBV7-3 and TRBJ2-1): GAGVSQTPSNKVTEKGKYVELRCDPISGHTALYWYRQSLGQGPEFLIYFQGTGAADDSGLPNDRFFAVRPEGSVSTLKIQRTERGDSAVYLCASSLGQGEDNEQFFGPGTRLTVL.